Following are 5 T cell receptor beta chains from one sample sequenced in a study of cytomegalovirus exposure and HLA in healthy donors. The PCR ran on 60 Vbeta and 13 Jbeta primers. Measured with immunoSEQ multiplex PCR; TCRdb has only the in-frame clones, and not every one. This table holds under 150,000 clones, 80% to 90% found once. The specimen sequenced was PBMCs. The receptor set was obtained from a woman aged 40 to 50 in good health and CMV-seropositive.

J is TRBJ1-5 and V is TRBV19, with a tentative D call TRBD1 (6 bases). Germline V lookup: CDR1 LNHDA, CDR2 SQIVND (reference sequence). Trimming pared 2 bases from V and 3 bases from J, leaving 8 bases between. CDR3 size: 14 residues. CDR3 coding DNA: TGTGCCAGTAGTATACAGGGGTTCAATCAGCCCCAGCATTTT. It codes for CASSIQGFNQPQHF.

This chain uses TRBV2 with TRBJ2-5, with 10 bases fitting TRBD1. The trim removed 4 bases at V and 2 bases at J, leaving 16 bases unmatched. CDR1 is SNHLY and CDR2 is FYNNEI in the germline V gene. The CDR3 runs 19 residues. This CDR3 is CASSVSPGQGSLLQETQYF. The CDR3 DNA reads as TGTGCCAGCAGTGTGTCCCCGGGACAGGGGTCCCTCCTTCAAGAGACCCAGTACTTC. Variable domain in full (rest from reference TRBV2 and TRBJ2-5): EPEVTQTPSHQVTQMGQEVILRCVPISNHLYFYWYRQILGQKVEFLVSFYNNEISEKSEIFDDQFSVERPDGSNFTLKIRSTKLEDSAMYFCASSVSPGQGSLLQETQYFGPGTRLLVL.

V and J are TRBV2 and TRBJ1-4; D remains unclear. The CDR3 has 13 residues. The germline V gene encodes CDR1 SNHLY and CDR2 FYNNEI. V lost 4 bases and J lost 7, with 10 bases in between. The DNA for the CDR3 is TGTGCCAGCAGTGGTGGCCGAGGTGAAAAACTGTTTTTT. Its translation: CASSGGRGEKLFF.

The V and J genes are TRBV18 and TRBJ1-6; 8 bases line up with TRBD1. CDR3 length: 14 amino acids. Trimming cost V 4 bases and J 5 bases; bases outside gene matches: 1. The V gene's germline CDR1 is KGHSH and CDR2 LQKENI. This CDR3 reads CASSLQGDNSPLHF. CDR3 sequence (DNA): TGTGCCAGCTCACTACAGGGGGATAATTCACCCCTCCACTTT.

This clone has just one count. At one end the junction does not follow the germline gene, possibly because of a read error. The chain joins TRBV7-3 to TRBJ2-1; 10 bases line up with TRBD2. The CDR3 extends over 15 amino acids. In germline, CDR1 is SGHTA, CDR2 FQGTGA. CDR3 loop: CASRLSGGAGNEQFF. CDR3 in DNA: TGTGCCAGCAGATTAAGCGGGGGGGCTGGTAATGAGCAGTTCTTC.